This TCR beta chain is drawn from a study of T cell responses to AZD1222 COVID-19 vaccine (dated by TCRdb to about 2021). Concerning the study at large: A total of 233 trial participants underwent TCR sequencing, of whom about 210 received two doses of AZD1222 and about 25 received two doses of the MenACWY control vaccine. Enrollment into the trials was organized by age into subgroups of 18-55, 56-69 and 70-plus years, and those subgroups contained roughly 150, 30 and 60 TCR-sequenced participants, respectively.

Of note for this clone: Its antigen specificity is not known. No base quality values were provided; no much bigger clone lies one nucleotide off.

What the authors observed across the whole study: Because no day 14 peak-response samples were available, repertoires were characterized only after the peak T cell response. Conclusions about previously exposed vaccinees are limited, since just a handful of AZD1222 recipients were seropositive for SARS-CoV-2 at baseline. Epitopes outside the regions mutated in the B.1.351 and B.1.1.7 variants were reportedly recognized by nearly half of the unique spike-specific TCRs. After two AZD1222 doses, both the breadth and the depth of spike-specific TCRs were significantly higher than at day 0 and than in MenACWY recipients. CD4 TCRs associated with the vaccine covered the entire spike protein, and the dominant responses were in regions 160-218 and 743-854. The 56-69-year group was small, and its depth increase did not reach significance, likely because of low power. Participants were mostly white British, with more females than males. The authors suggested clonal diversity may have been underestimated.

Explained via the paper, the time point label denotes: about 28 days (+/-7) after the second vaccine dose. AZD1222 recipients whose second dose came at about 4 weeks and those whose second dose came at about 12 weeks were combined into one group, since spike-specific TCR depth and breadth did not differ between the two schedules. Samples from vaccinated people were obtained from the UK trials COV001 and COV002, which included a single-blind randomized controlled phase 2/3 trial of AZD1222 (ChAdOx1 nCoV-19) in healthy adults. For TCRbeta chain sequencing, PBMC samples were collected from trial participants at day 0 and at day 28 after the second dose. The CDR3 regions of human TCRbeta chains were analyzed by immunosequencing. The published analysis was carried out like this. Repertoire TCRs were matched against a reference library of SARS-CoV-2-specific TCRs generated with the MIRA antigen-specificity platform. Breadth was defined as the fraction of unique TCRs that were SARS-CoV-2-associated, and depth was defined as the fraction of total T cells that were SARS-CoV-2-associated. Using the MIRA data, each spike-specific TCR was assigned both to the spike region to which the TCR was reactive and to a CD4 or CD8 class. Log10-transformed breadth and depth values were compared by one-way ANOVA with Sidak's multiple comparisons tests. TCRdb provides this immuneACCESS table in a form limited to in-frame rearrangements. Some clones are lacking; in checked studies, under half of them reflect an unresolved V gene, and why the rest are absent is not known. From that table come the V and J calls and clone size; the DNA was used to work out D and trimming. Present in this sample are more than 150,000 clones, roughly nine tenths of which were seen just once. The biggest ten clones account for nearly 3.5% of the sample.

The TCR comes from an adult who received the AZD1222 COVID-19 vaccine. The sample was peripheral blood, taken 28 days after the second AZD1222 dose.

The sequenced DNA is TGTGCCAGTAGTATGGCAGAGGGGGGGTATGAGCAGTTCTTC. The resulting protein is CASSMAEGGYEQFF. The rearranged chain carries TRBV19 and TRBJ2-1; the D gene is perhaps TRBD2, from 7 matching bases. V is pared back by 3 bases and J by 8 bases, with 14 bases lying between the germline termini. The CDR1 and CDR2 encoded by the germline V gene (reference sequence) are LNHDA and SQIVND. There are 14 amino acids in the CDR3, from cysteine to phenylalanine inclusive. CDR3 DNA is the only sequence kept; it has 42 bases, read in frame from the first base.